The 13 T cell receptor beta chains in this list originate from one sample, sequenced in a study of tissue T cells after allogeneic stem cell transplantation. Method: immunoSEQ multiplex PCR; TCRdb's copy keeps in-frame clones and lacks some. The sample lists about 7,400 clones; 68% were seen once. Specimen: blood. The source of these receptors is a female BALB/c mouse in good health. Strain haplotype (MHC): H2-d.

With regard to this clone: Genes and germline come from the mouse. The read halts 1 residue ahead of the CDR3 end, with the missing end drawn from the germline J gene. The rearrangement uses TRBV13-1 and TRBJ1-1; 9 positions match TRBD1. CDR3 length: 15 amino acids. Germline CDR1 is NSHNY and CDR2 is SYGAGN. The V segment lost 4 bases and the J segment 0 bases; nucleotides outside the gene matches: 4. CDR3: CASSTQGAANTEVFF. Partial CDR3 DNA: TGTGCCAGCAGTACACAGGGGGCTGCAAACACAGAAGTCTTC.

About this clone itself: The gene names given are mouse names. CDR3 DNA, as far as it was read: TGTGCCAGCGGTGAGGGGGGGCGCAACACCGGGCAGCTCTAC. Its translation: CASGEGGRNTGQLY. From start to end, the CDR3 is CASGEGGRNTGQLYF. The V gene is TRBV13-2, the J gene TRBJ2-2; the match to TRBD2 covers 8 bases. The observed sequence ends 1 residue before the CDR3 terminus, with the missing tail filled in from the germline J gene. CDR3 length equals 15 residues. CDR1 and CDR2 from the germline V gene are NNHNN and SYGAGS (reference sequence). V dropped 2 bases and J dropped 2; count of bases not matched to a gene: 2.

Points on this clone: The genes and germline here are from mouse. The read terminates 1 residue ahead of where the CDR3 ends, so the germline J gene completes it. The rearrangement joins TRBV13-2 to TRBJ1-4, with a possible D match to TRBD1 (5 bases). The CDR3 contains 15 residues. The germline V and J ends were trimmed by 1 base and 0 bases, with 7 bases remaining between them. Germline V CDR1 and CDR2: NNHNN, SYGAGS (reference sequence). The CDR3 bases that were read are TGTGCCAGCGGTGATCAGGGAATTTCCAACGAAAGATTATTT. This codes for CASGDQGISNERLF. The entire CDR3 reads CASGDQGISNERLFF.

Notes on this clone: Germline and genes: mouse. The read ends 1 residue early relative to the CDR3; the germline J gene fills the gap. V gene TRBV31 combines with J gene TRBJ2-7; D is ambiguous. Trimming pared 0 bases from V and 3 bases from J, leaving 9 bases between. This CDR3 spans 13 amino acids. Per the germline V gene, CDR1 is GKSSPN and CDR2 is SITVG. The part of the CDR3 DNA that was read is TGTGCCTGGAGTCTATCTGCCCGCTATGAACAGTAC. Its protein is CAWSLSARYEQY. The CDR3 reads in full as CAWSLSARYEQYF.

This clone was seen a few times. Genes and germline come from the mouse. The sequenced fragment ends 1 residue before the CDR3 boundary, so the rest is inferred from the germline J gene. This sequence joins TRBV19 and TRBJ1-3, with D maybe TRBD1 (5 bases). CDR3 length: 15 residues. In germline, CDR1 is FNHDT, CDR2 SITEND (reference sequence). The V and J ends lost 4 bases and 0 bases respectively, with 11 bases between them. The CDR3 region is CASSSRTNSGNTLYF. The DNA read from the CDR3 is TGTGCCAGCAGTTCCCGGACAAATTCTGGAAATACGCTCTAT.

Comment on this clone: Gene names are the mouse ones. The read terminates 1 residue before the CDR3 end, so the remaining end is supplied by the germline J gene. The rearrangement links TRBV14 to TRBJ1-3; perhaps TRBD1 as D (6 bases). The ends were cut back, 4 bases at V and 2 bases at J, with 7 bases in the middle. The germline CDR1 and CDR2 sequences are SGHDT and FRDEAV. CDR3 size: 13 residues. CDR3 bases read: TGTGCCAGCAGTCCAGGGGCTGGAAATACGCTCTAT. Residues: CASSPGAGNTLY. The full-length CDR3 reads as CASSPGAGNTLYF.

For this clone: Mouse gene names and germline throughout. The read ends 1 residue before the CDR3 terminus; that terminus is restored from the germline J gene. The chain recombines TRBV31 with TRBJ2-2; 12 nucleotides agree with TRBD1. The CDR3 sequence is 17 residues long. The J segment lost 3 bases and the V segment lost 1 base, leaving 6 bases of the junction unmatched. CDR1 and CDR2 from the germline V gene are GKSSPN and SITVG. The sequenced part of the CDR3 DNA is TGTGCCTGGAGTCCAACCGGGACAGGGGGCGACACCGGGCAGCTCTAC. Protein sequence: CAWSPTGTGGDTGQLY. The entire CDR3 reads CAWSPTGTGGDTGQLYF.

Regarding this clone: Gene names and germline refer to mouse. The read is 1 residue too short to cover the CDR3 end, so that end is filled in from the germline J gene. V is TRBV4 and J is TRBJ2-3; the D is unclear. Germline V gene sequence: CDR1 LGHDT, CDR2 YNNKQL (reference sequence). Trimming pared 3 bases from V and 4 bases from J, leaving 5 bases between. The CDR3 is made up of 12 amino acids. CDR3 DNA, as far as it was read: TGTGCCAGCAGCTACGGGACAGAAACGCTGTAT. Residues: CASSYGTETLY. The full CDR3 reads CASSYGTETLYF.

On this clone itself: The germline and genes are mouse ones. The read terminates 1 residue before the CDR3 end, so the remaining end is supplied by the germline J gene. This chain links TRBV4 with TRBJ1-6; no clear D gene. TRBJ1-6 is an open reading frame, and its role is uncertain. Looked up from germline, CDR1 is LGHDT and CDR2 is YNNKQL (reference sequence). This CDR3 has 14 amino acids. V lost 4 bases and J lost 4, with 8 bases in between. CDR3: CASSSRNYNSPLYF. The part of the CDR3 DNA that was read is TGTGCCAGCAGCTCCCGGAATTATAATTCGCCCCTCTAC.

A remark on this clone: Gene names denote mouse genes. The observed sequence ends 1 residue before the CDR3 terminus, with the missing tail filled in from the germline J gene. The chain couples TRBV19 to TRBJ1-3; 9 bases are a match to TRBD1. The germline CDR1 and CDR2 sequences are FNHDT and SITEND (reference sequence). Unmatched junction bases numbered 3, after V lost 4 bases and J lost 4 bases. CDR3 length equals 14 residues. CDR3 protein: CASSGTGFGNTLYF. The CDR3 DNA, read in part, is TGTGCCAGCAGTGGGACAGGGTTCGGAAATACGCTCTAT.

As for this clone: The gene names given are mouse names. The read stops 1 residue short of the end of the CDR3; the missing end is completed from the germline J gene. The chain carries TRBV5 and TRBJ1-4; 10 bases agree with TRBD1. The V segment lost 4 bases and the J segment 4 bases; nucleotides outside the gene matches: 3. Per germline, CDR1 LGHNA and CDR2 YNLKQL (reference sequence). The CDR3 is made up of 15 amino acids. The sequenced part of the CDR3 DNA is TGTGCCAGCAGCCCCCGGGACAGGGGCAACGAAAGATTATTT. It codes for CASSPRDRGNERLF. The whole CDR3 sequence is CASSPRDRGNERLFF.

The table lists this clone with a few counts. Gene names denote mouse genes. CDR3 DNA (partial): TGTGCCAGCATCCCGGACAGGGGGCTCGAAACGCTGTAT. It codes for CASIPDRGLETLY. The entire CDR3 sequence reads CASIPDRGLETLYF. V usage is TRBV19 and J usage is TRBJ2-3, with 11 bases that match TRBD1. The read gets to within 1 residue of the CDR3 end, and the germline J gene fills in the rest. The V segment lost 6 bases and the J segment 6 bases; nucleotides outside the gene matches: 6. The CDR3 contains 14 residues. Per the germline V gene, CDR1 is FNHDT and CDR2 is SITEND (reference sequence).

On this clone itself: Genes and germline come from the mouse. The sequenced CDR3 bases are TGTGCCAGCGGTGGCAGGGCGAACACAGAAGTCTTC. It encodes CASGGRANTEVF. The entire CDR3 is CASGGRANTEVFF. This chain connects TRBV13-2 to TRBJ1-1; the D gene is possibly TRBD1 (5 bases). The read stops 1 residue short of the end of the CDR3; the missing end is completed from the germline J gene. This CDR3 is built from 13 residues. The germline gives CDR1 NNHNN, CDR2 SYGAGS (reference sequence). The V and J ends lost 3 bases and 1 base respectively, with 7 bases between them.